The next 5 T cell receptor beta chains were all read from a single sample in a study of cytomegalovirus exposure and HLA in healthy donors. 60 Vbeta and 13 Jbeta primers were used in PCR. Clones were read by immunoSEQ multiplex PCR, and TCRdb kept only the in-frame ones, dropping some. This sample has about 130,000 clones; roughly 10% occur once, and the top ten carry about 1.9%. Sequencing was performed on PBMCs. These receptors all stem from a man aged 45-65 years in good health and CMV-seronegative.

The table lists this clone with a count of one. The genes are TRBV9 and TRBJ2-3; possibly TRBD1 for D (5 bases). The CDR3 runs 15 residues. From germline, CDR1 is SGDLS and CDR2 YYNGEE. V was pared by 3 bases and J by 1 base, with 12 bases between. Written as DNA, the CDR3 is TGTGCCAGCAGCGGCCAGGGCGGAGGCACAGATACGCAGTATTTT. This sequence encodes CASSGQGGGTDTQYF.

This clone was seen more than once but under ten times. V usage is TRBV14 and J usage is TRBJ2-3; tentative D call: TRBD2 (5 bases). Trimming stripped 4 bases from V and 1 base from J, with 12 bases between. The CDR3 loop spans 15 amino acids. The germline V gene has CDR1 SGHDN and CDR2 FVKESK. DNA for the CDR3: TGTGCCAGCAGCCCAGGACTCAGCCGCACAGATACGCAGTATTTT. Encoded protein: CASSPGLSRTDTQYF.

V gene TRBV18 combines with J gene TRBJ2-7; 8 bases match TRBD2. The V gene's germline CDR1 is KGHSH and CDR2 LQKENI. After removal of 6 bases from V and 2 bases from J, the junction contained 9 bases not matched to a gene. The CDR3 length is 15 residues. The CDR3 nucleotides are TGTGCCAGCTCTATTCGTCAGCGGGAGCCCTACGAGCAGTACTTC. Protein sequence: CASSIRQREPYEQYF.

The chain uses TRBV30 and TRBJ1-1; D gene ambiguous. Per germline, CDR1 GTSNPN and CDR2 SVGIG (reference sequence). This CDR3 is built from 13 residues. V lost 2 bases to trimming and J lost 4 bases, with 11 bases between them. The CDR3 region has the DNA TGTGCCTGGAGTAAGGGTGAGGGCACTGAAGCTTTCTTT. This encodes CAWSKGEGTEAFF. Full variable domain (rest looked up from reference TRBV30 and TRBJ1-1): SQTIHQWPATLVQPVGSPLSLECTVEGTSNPNLYWYRQAAGRGLQLLFYSVGIGQISSEVPQNLSASRPQDRQFILSSKKLLLSDSGFYLCAWSKGEGTEAFFGQGTRLTVV.

The sample holds a few counts of this clone. The V call is TRBV5-6, the J call TRBJ1-1, with D perhaps TRBD1 (6 bases). This CDR3 spans 16 amino acids. CDR1 and CDR2 from the germline V gene are SGHDT and YYEEEE. Deletions cut 2 bases from V and 1 base from J, with 15 bases between. The CDR3 spells CASSFSPGQKNTEAFF. The CDR3 nucleotides are TGTGCCAGCAGCTTTTCCCCCGGACAGAAGAACACTGAAGCTTTCTTT.